This TCR beta chain was identified during a study of T-cell reconstitution after alpha-beta-depleted transplantation in children. This clonotype was seen many times. Preparation of the TCRbeta library used unique molecular identifiers. TCRdb reprocessed the PCR reads via MiXCR and lists one record per CDR3 protein. The table shows 200,000 to 300,000 distinct CDR3 sequences, with around 12% occurring only once. Germline V gene lookup returns CDR1 MDHEN and CDR2 SYDVKM. The CDR3 totals 13 residues. V lost 2 bases and J lost 11, with 12 bases in between. The receptor was isolated from a human donor who donated a stem cell graft to a child with acute lymphoblastic leukemia. The input for sequencing was PBMCs from the stem cell graft donor, taken from the stem cell graft. This chain connects TRBV28 to TRBJ1-4; the D is unclear. CDR3: CASSLIGPRKLFF. The CDR3 bases are TGTGCCAGCAGTTTAATCGGCCCGAGGAAACTGTTTTTT.